These 32 T cell receptor beta chains share one sample of origin, sequenced in a study of blood T cell repertoires in COVID-19. Sequencing was performed with immunoSEQ multiplex PCR; in TCRdb, only in-frame clones are kept and a portion is missing. This sample has a few hundred thousand clones; roughly 84% occur once, and the top ten carry 0.87%. The sample was peripheral blood. These receptors were taken from a human donor with COVID-19, enrolled during active disease. The donor label of this sample is uncertain.

This chain links TRBV7-6 with TRBJ1-2; 7 positions agree with TRBD1. Looked up from germline, CDR1 is SGHVS and CDR2 is FNYEAQ. The CDR3 extends over 14 amino acids. The ends lost 4 bases at V and 2 bases at J; junction bases unmatched: 4. The CDR3 sequence is CASSSLTGNYGYTF. In DNA, the CDR3 is TGTGCCAGCAGCTCCCTGACAGGGAACTATGGCTACACCTTC.

The genes are TRBV4-1 and TRBJ1-5; no clear D gene. Germline CDR1 is MGHRA and CDR2 is YSYEKL. Trimming shortened V by 2 bases and J by 9 bases, and 14 bases separated the two germline ends. CDR3 length: 14 amino acids. The CDR3 spells CASSQTPLPGPQHF. DNA for the CDR3: TGCGCCAGCAGCCAAACCCCCCTTCCGGGGCCCCAGCATTTT.

The rearrangement uses TRBV28 and TRBJ1-3; D not certain. Germline CDR1 and CDR2: MDHEN and SYDVKM. Trimming shortened V by 4 bases and J by 0 bases, and 10 bases separated the two germline ends. The CDR3 length is 15 residues. In DNA form, the CDR3 reads TGTGCCAGCAGTTCGTTTGGCAGCTCTGGAAACACCATATATTTT. Protein: CASSSFGSSGNTIYF.

The rearrangement uses TRBV19 and TRBJ2-7; D might be TRBD2 (5 bases). The CDR3 runs to 13 residues. Trimming removed 6 bases from V and 3 bases from J, with 12 bases in between. Germline V gene data show CDR1 as LNHDA and CDR2 as SQIVND (reference sequence). The CDR3 bases are TGTGCCAGTAGCCTAGCACCCCACTACGAGCAGTACTTC. It is translated as CASSLAPHYEQYF.

The chain is built from TRBV2 and TRBJ2-4; 12 bases line up with TRBD1. V shed 8 bases, J shed 3 bases, and the junction held 8 bases outside the gene matches. CDR1 SNHLY and CDR2 FYNNEI come from the germline V gene. CDR3 length equals 16 residues. The DNA of the CDR3 is TGTGCCAGCGGGACAGGGGGCGTAGGAGGCAAAAACATTCAGTACTTC. Amino acid sequence: CASGTGGVGGKNIQYF.

The chain recombines TRBV5-1 with TRBJ1-1; 8 bases align to TRBD1. Germline CDR1 is SGHRS and CDR2 is YFSETQ. This CDR3 region has 17 residues. J lost 1 base, V lost 3 bases, and 11 bases had no gene match. This chain's CDR3 is CASSSGQGIGGNTEAFF. The DNA for the CDR3 is TGCGCCAGCAGCTCTGGACAGGGAATCGGAGGGAACACTGAAGCTTTCTTT.

As for this clone: The same CDR3 arises from other DNA sequences in this sample as well. The DNA for the CDR3 is TGTGCCATCAAGGGGGACACTGAAGCTTTCTTT. Encoded protein: CAIKGDTEAFF. This rearrangement joins TRBV10-3 to TRBJ1-1, with D maybe TRBD1 (6 bases). V was cut by 7 bases and J by 3 bases, with 6 bases left in between. The CDR3 is made up of 11 amino acids. CDR1 is ENHRY, CDR2 SYGVKD, per germline.

CDR3 in amino acids: CASTKDQAYFYGYTF. The DNA for the CDR3 is TGTGCCAGCACCAAGGATCAGGCGTATTTCTATGGCTACACCTTC. The chain carries TRBV21-1 and TRBJ1-2; TRBD1, the table's D call, was not compared with the DNA. TRBV21-1 is recorded as a pseudogene. This CDR3 comprises 15 residues.

The sample holds a few counts of this clone. This sequence joins TRBV27 and TRBJ1-5; perhaps TRBD1 as D (5 bases). Between the trimmed V and J ends, which lost 7 bases and 0 bases, there was a span of 13 bases. This CDR3 is 15 amino acids long. Per germline, CDR1 MNHEY and CDR2 SMNVEV (reference sequence). The CDR3 DNA follows: TGTGCCAGCAATGATAACAGGTATAGCAATCAGCCCCAGCATTTT. Protein sequence: CASNDNRYSNQPQHF.

The chain couples TRBV6-5 to TRBJ2-2; D possibly corresponds to TRBD1 (5 bases). Germline V gives CDR1 MNHEY, CDR2 SVGAGI. V gave up 2 bases and J gave up 5 bases, with 12 bases separating them. This CDR3 is 15 amino acids long. The CDR3: CASSYAQGWTGELFF. CDR3 in DNA: TGTGCCAGCAGTTACGCCCAGGGCTGGACCGGGGAGCTGTTTTTT.

The rearrangement links TRBV9 to TRBJ1-5; 8 positions match TRBD1. Trimming took 3 bases from V and 5 from J; bases not matched to a gene: 1. CDR3 length: 13 residues. Germline CDR1 reads SGDLS; CDR2 reads YYNGEE. In DNA form, the CDR3 reads TGTGCCAGCAGCGAGACAGGGGATCAGCCCCAGCATTTT. It specifies CASSETGDQPQHF.

This chain links TRBV12-3 or TRBV12-4 with TRBJ2-1; D may be TRBD2 (6 bases). V lost 6 bases and J lost 6, with 9 bases in between. There are 12 residues in the CDR3. The CDR3 bases are TGTGCCAGCAGGCCCGGGGGCAATGAGCAGTTCTTC. Translated: CASRPGGNEQFF.

The V and J genes are TRBV7-8 and TRBJ1-4; no definite D call. The V gene lost 5 bases and the J gene lost 1 base, with 8 bases spanning the gap. CDR3 length equals 14 residues. The germline V gene has CDR1 SGHVS and CDR2 FQNEAQ. Here the CDR3 DNA reads TGTGCCAGCAGCCCGACACTAACTAATGAAAAACTGTTTTTT. Translation: CASSPTLTNEKLFF.

This chain links TRBV9 with TRBJ1-2; D is perhaps TRBD1 (5 bases). Germline CDR1 is SGDLS and CDR2 is YYNGEE. This CDR3 has 14 amino acids. V was shortened by 0 bases and J by 4 bases, with 10 bases between the two germline ends. The CDR3 protein is CASSVDDSIYGYTF. The DNA of the CDR3 is TGTGCCAGCAGCGTAGATGACAGTATCTATGGCTACACCTTC.

The V call is TRBV5-8, the J call TRBJ1-6; D perhaps matches TRBD1 (6 bases). Germline values: CDR1 SGHTS, CDR2 YDEGEE. V was clipped by 6 bases and J by 8 bases, with 12 bases between them. The CDR3 runs 13 residues. CDR3 in DNA: TGTGCCAGCACTACAGGGCTTTATTCACCCCTCCACTTT. Translating gives CASTTGLYSPLHF.

This clone was counted only a few times. The gene calls are TRBV4-3 and TRBJ1-3, with D possibly matching TRBD1 (5 bases). From germline, CDR1 is LGHNA and CDR2 YSLEER. Trimming took 6 bases from V and 1 from J, leaving 10 bases between them. The CDR3 spans 14 residues. CDR3: CASRHTGSGNTIYF. CDR3 DNA: TGCGCCAGCAGACATACAGGTTCTGGAAACACCATATATTTT.

CDR3 sequence: CASSLWAWDRASSYEQYF. As DNA, the CDR3 is TGTGCCAGCAGCTTATGGGCCTGGGACAGAGCCAGCTCCTACGAGCAGTACTTC. V usage is TRBV7-9 and J usage is TRBJ2-7, with 7 bases that match TRBD1. Per the germline V gene, CDR1 is SEHNR and CDR2 is FQNEAQ (reference sequence). The CDR3 spans 18 residues. After removal of 2 bases from V and 0 bases from J, the junction contained 13 bases not matched to a gene.

This clone was observed a handful of times. The V gene is TRBV3-1 (or the pseudogene TRBV3-2), the J gene TRBJ2-1; 7 positions match TRBD2. Trimming at V came to 8 bases and at J to 6 bases, leaving 7 bases not matched to a gene. The germline V gene encodes CDR1 LGHDT and CDR2 YNNKEL (reference sequence). The CDR3 covers 13 residues. CDR3 nucleotides: TGTGCCAGCCCATCCGGGACTATCAATGAGCAGTTCTTC. Translating gives CASPSGTINEQFF.

In its sample, this clone was seen once. This sequence joins TRBV2 and TRBJ2-2; D is perhaps TRBD2 (5 bases). Per germline, CDR1 SNHLY and CDR2 FYNNEI. The germline V and J ends were trimmed by 6 bases and 6 bases, with 11 bases remaining between them. The CDR3 totals 13 residues. This CDR3 is CASSTRGPGELFF. The DNA of the CDR3 is TGTGCCAGCAGCACTAGAGGGCCCGGGGAGCTGTTTTTT.

The chain combines TRBV12-3 or TRBV12-4 with TRBJ2-1; 9 positions agree with TRBD2. This CDR3 is built from 11 residues. V lost 5 bases to trimming and J lost 15 bases; unmatched junction nucleotides: 5. The CDR3 loop is CASSPGLATFF. CDR3 nucleotide sequence: TGTGCCAGCAGTCCGGGACTAGCAACGTTCTTC.

The chain joins TRBV11-2 to TRBJ1-1, with TRBD1 as a possible D gene (5 bases). V was trimmed by 5 bases and J by 6 bases, leaving 19 bases between them. CDR3 size: 15 residues. Germline-derived CDR1 and CDR2 are SGHAT and FQNNGV. Here the CDR3 DNA reads TGTGCCAGCAGCGCCCTATTGTGGGGGGGGGCTGAAGCTTTCTTT. Its translation: CASSALLWGGAEAFF.

The V and J genes are TRBV3-1 (or the pseudogene TRBV3-2) and TRBJ1-6; D perhaps matches TRBD1 (5 bases). This CDR3 region has 15 residues. The V and J ends lost 2 bases and 7 bases respectively, with 12 bases between them. The V gene's germline CDR1 is LGHDT and CDR2 YNNKEL (reference sequence). The CDR3 loop is CASSQLPTVNSPLHF. CDR3 DNA sequence: TGTGCCAGCAGCCAACTCCCGACAGTCAATTCACCCCTCCACTTT.

This clone was seen once. This chain connects TRBV5-1 to TRBJ1-5; D is possibly TRBD1 (6 bases). The CDR3 is made up of 15 amino acids. V was trimmed by 5 bases and J by 1 base, leaving 13 bases between them. Germline CDR1 is SGHRS and CDR2 is YFSETQ. CDR3 protein: CASRAGGGSNQPQHF. In DNA, the CDR3 is TGCGCCAGCAGGGCGGGAGGGGGAAGCAATCAGCCCCAGCATTTT. The entire variable domain, with the rest obtained from reference TRBV5-1 and TRBJ1-5, is as follows: KAGVTQTPRYLIKTRGQQVTLSCSPISGHRSVSWYQQTPGQGLQFLFEYFSETQRNKGNFPGRFSGRQFSNSRSEMNVSTLELGDSALYLCASRAGGGSNQPQHFGDGTRLSIL.

This clone turned up a few times. V usage is TRBV5-3 and J usage is TRBJ2-7; D remains unclear. TRBV5-3 is recorded as an ORF, its role being uncertain. The CDR3 has 14 residues. Deletions cut 5 bases from V and 4 bases from J, with 16 bases between. The CDR3 coding sequence is TGTGCCAGAAGTATAGCCAGTTCCCCTTACGAGCAGTACTTC. Translating it yields CARSIASSPYEQYF.

This clone was seen once. This chain uses TRBV3-1 (or the pseudogene TRBV3-2) with TRBJ2-2, with D perhaps TRBD2 (6 bases). V lost 2 bases and J lost 7, with 8 bases in between. This CDR3 comprises 13 residues. Germline lookup yields CDR1 LGHDT and CDR2 YNNKEL (reference sequence). CDR3 protein: CASSQWRGGELFF. The CDR3 nucleotides are TGTGCCAGCAGCCAATGGCGGGGCGGGGAGCTGTTTTTT.

The rearrangement joins TRBV10-3 to TRBJ2-6; 11 bases are shared with TRBD1. There are 17 residues in the CDR3. V dropped 6 bases and J dropped 0; count of bases not matched to a gene: 4. The germline V gene encodes CDR1 ENHRY and CDR2 SYGVKD. CDR3 in DNA: TGTGCCATCAGGGGGACAGGGGGTAGCTCTGGGGCCAACGTCCTGACTTTC. Amino acids: CAIRGTGGSSGANVLTF.

The CDR3 loop reads CASSQEPYGTAPNEKLFF. The CDR3 region has the DNA TGCGCCAGCAGCCAAGAGCCCTACGGGACAGCTCCTAATGAAAAACTGTTTTTT. The genes are TRBV4-3 and TRBJ1-4; 7 positions match TRBD1. Germline lookup yields CDR1 LGHNA and CDR2 YSLEER. Trimming cost V 0 bases and J 3 bases; bases outside gene matches: 10. This CDR3 region has 18 residues.

The CDR3 reads CASSILQGHGTEAFF. The CDR3 DNA follows: TGTGCCAGCAGCATACTACAGGGCCATGGGACTGAAGCTTTCTTT. The chain has TRBV7-2 and TRBJ1-1; perhaps TRBD1 as D (6 bases). Germline V CDR1 and CDR2: SGHTA, FQGNSA. Trimming cost V 5 bases and J 5 bases, with 18 bases left between them. The CDR3 is made up of 15 amino acids.

V gene TRBV5-1 combines with J gene TRBJ1-1, with a tentative D call TRBD1 (5 bases). Germline lookup yields CDR1 SGHRS and CDR2 YFSETQ. The CDR3 contains 13 residues. The V and J ends lost 4 bases and 4 bases respectively, with 11 bases between them. The CDR3 region has the DNA TGCGCCAGCAGCATTGCGGGGGGCACTGAAGCTTTCTTT. The encoded protein is CASSIAGGTEAFF.

The chain uses TRBV6-5 and TRBJ2-1; TRBD2 matches 8 bases. This CDR3 is built from 12 residues. In germline, CDR1 is MNHEY, CDR2 SVGAGI. The V segment lost 5 bases and the J segment 7 bases; nucleotides outside the gene matches: 1. CDR3 amino acids: CASSRGGNEQFF. The CDR3, as DNA: TGTGCCAGCAGTCGGGGGGGGAATGAGCAGTTCTTC.

This clone has just one count. This chain connects TRBV24-1 to TRBJ2-2; 15 positions agree with TRBD2. This CDR3 has 18 residues. Germline CDR1 reads KGHDR; CDR2 reads SFDVKD. J gave up 2 bases and V 3 bases, and 3 bases lay outside the gene matches. CDR3 region: CATSDGTSGRSNTGELFF. In nucleotides, the CDR3 is TGTGCCACCAGTGATGGGACTAGCGGGAGGTCAAACACCGGGGAGCTGTTTTTT.

The gene calls are TRBV19 and TRBJ1-6; 7 nucleotides agree with TRBD1. The V segment lost 4 bases and the J segment 1 base; nucleotides outside the gene matches: 13. CDR1 is LNHDA, CDR2 SQIVND, per germline (reference sequence). There are 19 residues in the CDR3. CDR3 bases: TGTGCCAGTAGTACCCGCCGTGGACAGGTGGAGTCCTATAATTCACCCCTCCACTTT. This gives the protein CASSTRRGQVESYNSPLHF.